This TCR beta chain was sequenced in a study of blood T cells in healthy people across ages. At the level of the study: About one barcoded beta molecule per two T cells was captured by template switching. Study-wide results and caveats: Per-million-T-cell TCR beta diversity fell roughly linearly with age. CMV infection status of these donors was not known.

Regarding this clonotype: No antigen is known for it.

Deletions cut 7 bases from V and 4 bases from J, with 13 bases between. Germline V lookup: CDR1 SQVTM, CDR2 ANQGSEA. This CDR3 has 12 amino acids. Through a sample-barcoded 5' primer and a J-beta primer mix, a second PCR was run for 7 to 11 cycles. At least 3 million CDR3-containing paired-end reads were obtained per sample. MiXCR was run by TCRdb on the 5' RACE reads, yielding one entry per CDR3 protein. This repertoire shows 1.5 million to 2 million distinct CDR3 sequences, approximately 39% found once; its top ten account for approximately 22%. The chain carries TRBV29-1 and TRBJ1-2, with D unclear. The sequenced sample consisted of blood. The source is a human donor in good health. The CDR3 nucleotides read TGCAGCGCTCGGTCCTCCTTCTATGGCTACACCTTC. Its protein product is CSARSSFYGYTF.